This TCR beta chain was captured in a study of PD-1 blockade in classical Hodgkin lymphoma. V was cut by 1 base and J by 4 bases, with 6 bases left in between. The CDR3 contains 13 residues. The germline V gene has CDR1 SGHAT and CDR2 FQNNGV. The time point denotes: newly diagnosed, previously untreated cHL patient sample. For comparison, PBMCs from newly diagnosed, untreated classical Hodgkin lymphoma were used. Overall study results and limits: As was reported, newly diagnosed patients showed lower baseline TCR diversity than healthy donors did. The drivers behind the repertoire differences, possibly disease activity or prior therapy, remain undefined.

Produced via immunoSEQ multiplex PCR; TCRdb's table is partial and in-frame only. The sample lists about 30,000 clones; about nine tenths were seen once. Remarks on this clone: The antigen is undetermined.

V is TRBV11-2 and J is TRBJ2-3, with a possible D match to TRBD1 (5 bases). The receptor's source is a human donor with classical Hodgkin lymphoma. Sequenced input: peripheral blood mononuclear cells (PBMCs). CDR3 in amino acids: CASSLAGSDTQYF. CDR3 coding DNA: TGTGCCAGCAGCTTAGCAGGGTCAGATACGCAGTATTTT.